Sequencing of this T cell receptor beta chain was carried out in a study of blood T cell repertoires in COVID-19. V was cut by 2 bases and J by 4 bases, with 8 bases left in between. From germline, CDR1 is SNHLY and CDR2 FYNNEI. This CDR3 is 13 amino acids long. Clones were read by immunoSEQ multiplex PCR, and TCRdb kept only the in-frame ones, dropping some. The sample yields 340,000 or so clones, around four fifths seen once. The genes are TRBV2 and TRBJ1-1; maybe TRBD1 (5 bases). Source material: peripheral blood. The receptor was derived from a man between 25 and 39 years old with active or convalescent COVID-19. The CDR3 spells CASSERGGTEAFF. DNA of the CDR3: TGTGCCAGCAGTGAAAGGGGAGGCACTGAAGCTTTCTTT.